This T cell receptor beta chain was recovered during a study of cytomegalovirus exposure and HLA in healthy donors. Findings and caveats of the study: First-cohort TCR clusters were later found to tend to co-occur in the 90 to 150 validation repertoires. The CMV antigen specificity of a few CMV-associated chains was confirmed through in vitro analysis.

A few counts support this clone. Its antigen is as yet unknown. A much bigger clone sits one base away, suggesting this may be a read error. Assay: immunoSEQ multiplex PCR; the TCRdb copy retains only in-frame clones and omits some. The sample consists of 120,000 or so clones, around 87% of them appearing once. CDR3 length: 15 residues. CDR1 and CDR2 (germline): SNHLY, FYNNEI. V was clipped by 8 bases and J by 0 bases; unmatched bases: 3. This receptor was identified in a woman under 40 in good health and CMV-seropositive. The gene calls are TRBV2 and TRBJ1-6; 8 nucleotides line up with TRBD1. Sequencing was performed on PBMCs. This CDR3 reads CASGDRSSYNSPLHF. DNA of the CDR3: TGTGCCAGCGGGGACAGGAGCTCCTATAATTCACCCCTCCACTTT.